This T cell receptor (beta chain) was captured by sequencing in a study of T cell responses to AZD1222 COVID-19 vaccine. Study results and caveats: Only after the peak T cell response were repertoires sampled. Baseline seropositivity occurred in only six AZD1222 recipients. The donors showed a predominance of white British ancestry and of females, with possible underestimation of clonal diversity. Dominant at 160-218 and 743-854, vaccine-associated CD4 TCRs also spanned spike.

This CDR3 contains 15 residues. The V and J ends lost 3 bases and 2 bases respectively, with 11 bases between them. In germline, CDR1 is LNHDA, CDR2 SQIVND (reference sequence). Sequencing used immunoSEQ multiplex PCR; TCRdb keeps in-frame clones, though not all of them. This table holds about 100,000 clones, 85% to 95% found once. A word on this clone: Antigen unknown.

Here the sequenced sample was peripheral blood, taken on day 0 of AZD1222 vaccination. The chain couples TRBV19 to TRBJ1-5, with D possibly TRBD1 on 5 matching bases. This TCR came from an adult in good health. The CDR3 DNA reads as TGTGCCAGTAGTATGGGACCGCCGGGCAATCAGCCCCAGCATTTT. It is translated as CASSMGPPGNQPQHF. Full variable domain (rest looked up from reference TRBV19 and TRBJ1-5): DGGITQSPKYLFRKEGQNVTLSCEQNLNHDAMYWYRQDPGQGLRLIYYSQIVNDFQKGDIAEGYSVSREKKESFPLTVTSAQKNPTAFYLCASSMGPPGNQPQHFGDGTRLSIL.